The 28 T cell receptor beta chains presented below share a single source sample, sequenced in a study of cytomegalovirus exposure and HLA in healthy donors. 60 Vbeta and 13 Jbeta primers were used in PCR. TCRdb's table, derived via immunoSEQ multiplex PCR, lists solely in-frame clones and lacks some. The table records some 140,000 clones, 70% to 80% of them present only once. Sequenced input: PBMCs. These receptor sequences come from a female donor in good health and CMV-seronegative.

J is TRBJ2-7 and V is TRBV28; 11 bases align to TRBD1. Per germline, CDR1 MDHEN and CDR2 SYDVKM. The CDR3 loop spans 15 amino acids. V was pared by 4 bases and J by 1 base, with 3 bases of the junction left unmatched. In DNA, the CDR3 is TGTGCCAGCAGTTCGGGACAGGGGGGTTCCTACGAGCAGTACTTC. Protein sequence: CASSSGQGGSYEQYF.

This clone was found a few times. The CDR3 protein is CSVEGTGGTEAFF. Written as DNA, the CDR3 is TGCAGCGTTGAGGGGACGGGGGGCACTGAAGCTTTCTTT. The chain joins TRBV29-1 to TRBJ1-1, with D perhaps TRBD1 (5 bases). From germline, CDR1 is SQVTM and CDR2 ANQGSEA. Between the trimmed V and J ends, which lost 3 bases and 4 bases, there was a span of 12 bases. CDR3 length: 13 amino acids.

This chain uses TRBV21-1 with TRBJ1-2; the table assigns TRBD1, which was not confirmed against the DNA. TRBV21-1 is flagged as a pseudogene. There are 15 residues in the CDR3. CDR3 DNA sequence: TGTGCCAGCAGCAAAGAAGGTAGATGGGGCGACGGCTACACCTTC. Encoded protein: CASSKEGRWGDGYTF.

Written as DNA, the CDR3 is TGTGCCACCAGCAGAGGACAGGGGAATCGCAATCAGCCCCAGCATTTT. Its protein product is CATSRGQGNRNQPQHF. The chain employs TRBV15 and TRBJ1-5, with TRBD1 matching over 8 bases. Germline-derived CDR1 and CDR2 are LNHNV and YYDKDF (reference sequence). The CDR3 is made up of 16 amino acids. Trimming at V came to 1 base and at J to 2 bases, leaving 4 bases not matched to a gene. Based on the CDR3 plus reference TRBV15 and TRBJ1-5, the full variable domain is DAMVIQNPRYQVTQFGKPVTLSCSQTLNHNVMYWYQQKSSQAPKLLFHYYDKDFNNEADTPDNFQSRRPNTSFCFLDIRSPGLGDTAMYLCATSRGQGNRNQPQHFGDGTRLSIL.

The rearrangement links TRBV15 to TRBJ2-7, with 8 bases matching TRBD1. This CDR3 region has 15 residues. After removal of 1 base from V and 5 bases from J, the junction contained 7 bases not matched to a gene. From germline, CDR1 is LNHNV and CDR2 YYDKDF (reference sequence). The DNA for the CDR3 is TGTGCCACCAGCAGAGTGGGCAGGGGGCTGCACGAGCAGTACTTC. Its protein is CATSRVGRGLHEQYF.

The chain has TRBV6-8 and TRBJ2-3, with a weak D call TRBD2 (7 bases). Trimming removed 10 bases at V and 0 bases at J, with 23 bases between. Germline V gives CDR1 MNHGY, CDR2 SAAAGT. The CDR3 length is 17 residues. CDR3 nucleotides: TGTGCCATCCTACAGCGGGAAGGGGGGTCTAGCACAGATACGCAGTATTTT. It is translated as CAILQREGGSSTDTQYF.

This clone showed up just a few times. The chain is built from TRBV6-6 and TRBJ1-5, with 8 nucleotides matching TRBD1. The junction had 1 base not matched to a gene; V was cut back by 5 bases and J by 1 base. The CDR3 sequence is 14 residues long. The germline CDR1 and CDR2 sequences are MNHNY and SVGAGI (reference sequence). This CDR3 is CASSQGASNQPQHF. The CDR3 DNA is TGTGCCAGCAGTCAGGGGGCAAGCAATCAGCCCCAGCATTTT.

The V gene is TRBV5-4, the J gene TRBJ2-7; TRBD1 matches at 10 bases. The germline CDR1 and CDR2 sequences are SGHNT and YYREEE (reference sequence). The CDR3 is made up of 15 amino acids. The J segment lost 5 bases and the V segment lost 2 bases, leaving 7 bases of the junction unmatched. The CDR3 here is CASSFEGDRGHEQYF. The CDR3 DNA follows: TGTGCCAGCAGCTTCGAAGGGGACAGGGGCCACGAGCAGTACTTC.

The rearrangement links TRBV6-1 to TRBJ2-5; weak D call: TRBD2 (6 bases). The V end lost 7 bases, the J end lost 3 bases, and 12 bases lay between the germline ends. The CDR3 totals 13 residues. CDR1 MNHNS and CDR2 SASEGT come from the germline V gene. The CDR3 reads CASTLGGEETQYF. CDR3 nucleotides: TGTGCCAGCACCCTCGGCGGGGAAGAGACCCAGTACTTC.

DNA of the CDR3: TGTGCCAGCAGTCGGGACAGGGGGATGGGGACCCAGTACTTC. It yields the protein CASSRDRGMGTQYF. The chain has TRBV11-3 and TRBJ2-5, with 11 bases lining up with TRBD1. Germline V gene sequence: CDR1 SGHNT, CDR2 YENEEA. CDR3 length equals 14 residues. V lost 6 bases to trimming and J lost 7 bases; unmatched junction nucleotides: 7. The full variable domain, with the rest looked up from reference TRBV11-3 and TRBJ2-5, is EAGVVQSPRYKIIEKKQPVAFWCNPISGHNTLYWYLQNLGQGPELLIRYENEEAVDDSQLPKDRFSAERLKGVDSTLKIQPAELGDSAVYLCASSRDRGMGTQYFGPGTRLLVL.

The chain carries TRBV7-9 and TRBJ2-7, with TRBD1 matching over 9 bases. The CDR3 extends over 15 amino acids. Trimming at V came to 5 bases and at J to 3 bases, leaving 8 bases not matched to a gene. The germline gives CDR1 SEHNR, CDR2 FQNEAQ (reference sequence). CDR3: CASSNAGTGYYEQYF. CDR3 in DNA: TGTGCCAGCAGCAACGCCGGGACAGGGTACTACGAGCAGTACTTC.

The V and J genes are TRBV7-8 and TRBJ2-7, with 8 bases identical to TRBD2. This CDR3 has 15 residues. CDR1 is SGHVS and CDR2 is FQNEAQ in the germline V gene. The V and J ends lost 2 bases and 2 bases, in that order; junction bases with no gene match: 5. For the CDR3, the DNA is TGTGCCAGCAGCTTATGGCGGGGGGACACCTACGAGCAGTACTTC. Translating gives CASSLWRGDTYEQYF.

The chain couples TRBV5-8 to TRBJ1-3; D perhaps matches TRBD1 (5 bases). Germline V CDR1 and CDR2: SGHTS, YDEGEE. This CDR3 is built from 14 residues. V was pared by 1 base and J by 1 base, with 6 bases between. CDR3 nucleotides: TGTGCCAGCAGCTTGAGGGGATCTGGAAACACCATATATTTT. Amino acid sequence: CASSLRGSGNTIYF.

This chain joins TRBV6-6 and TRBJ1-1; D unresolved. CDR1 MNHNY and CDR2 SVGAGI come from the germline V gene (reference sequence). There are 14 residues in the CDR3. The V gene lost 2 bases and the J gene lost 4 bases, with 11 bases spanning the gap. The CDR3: CASSYLSGSTEAFF. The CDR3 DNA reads TGTGCCAGCAGTTACCTGTCGGGTTCCACTGAAGCTTTCTTT.

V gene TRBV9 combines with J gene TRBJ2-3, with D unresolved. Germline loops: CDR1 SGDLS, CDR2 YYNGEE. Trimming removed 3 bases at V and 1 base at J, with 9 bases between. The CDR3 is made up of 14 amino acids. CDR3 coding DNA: TGTGCCAGCAGCGAGACTGGCCGCACAGATACGCAGTATTTT. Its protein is CASSETGRTDTQYF.

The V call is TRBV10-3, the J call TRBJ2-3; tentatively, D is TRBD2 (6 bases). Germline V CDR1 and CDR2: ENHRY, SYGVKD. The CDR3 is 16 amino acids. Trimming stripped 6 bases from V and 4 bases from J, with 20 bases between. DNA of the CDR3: TGTGCCATCAGGGGCCTAGCGTCAAAAGAGGCAGATACGCAGTATTTT. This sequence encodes CAIRGLASKEADTQYF.

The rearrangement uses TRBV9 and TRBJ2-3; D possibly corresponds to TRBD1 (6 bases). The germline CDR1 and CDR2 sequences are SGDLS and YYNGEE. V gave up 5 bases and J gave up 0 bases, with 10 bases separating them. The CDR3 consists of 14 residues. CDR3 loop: CASSGGRSTDTQYF. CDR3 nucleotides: TGTGCCAGCAGTGGGGGCCGAAGCACAGATACGCAGTATTTT.

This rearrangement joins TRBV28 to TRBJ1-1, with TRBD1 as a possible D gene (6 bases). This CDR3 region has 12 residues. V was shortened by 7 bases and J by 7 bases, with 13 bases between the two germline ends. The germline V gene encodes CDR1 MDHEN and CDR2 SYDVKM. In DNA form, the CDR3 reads TGTGCCAGCAACCGAGGACAGCTTGAAGCTTTCTTT. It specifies CASNRGQLEAFF.

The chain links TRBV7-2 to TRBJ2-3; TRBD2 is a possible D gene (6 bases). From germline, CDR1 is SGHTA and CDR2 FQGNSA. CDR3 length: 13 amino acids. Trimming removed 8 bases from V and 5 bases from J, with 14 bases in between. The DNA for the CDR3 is TGTGCCAGCGGAGGGTCGTATGGAGATACGCAGTATTTT. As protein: CASGGSYGDTQYF.

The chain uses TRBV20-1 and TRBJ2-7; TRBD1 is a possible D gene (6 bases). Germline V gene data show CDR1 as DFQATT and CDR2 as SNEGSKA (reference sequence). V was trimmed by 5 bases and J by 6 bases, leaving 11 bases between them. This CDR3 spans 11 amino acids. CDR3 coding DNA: TGCAGTGCTTACAGGGTGCCCGAGCAGTACTTC. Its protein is CSAYRVPEQYF.

The CDR3 nucleotides read TGTGCCAGCAGCCCTCACCAGGGGGCGGGCAATGAGCAGTTCTTC. Protein product: CASSPHQGAGNEQFF. This rearrangement joins TRBV7-9 to TRBJ2-1; 8 nucleotides match TRBD1. The CDR3 extends over 15 amino acids. Germline trimming cut 5 bases from V and 6 bases from J; bases unmatched to any gene: 9. Germline V CDR1 and CDR2: SEHNR, FQNEAQ (reference sequence). Combining the CDR3 with reference TRBV7-9 and TRBJ2-1 gives the whole variable domain DTGVSQNPRHKITKRGQNVTFRCDPISEHNRLYWYRQTLGQGPEFLTYFQNEAQLEKSRLLSDRFSAERPKGSFSTLEIQRTEQGDSAMYLCASSPHQGAGNEQFFGPGTRLTVL.

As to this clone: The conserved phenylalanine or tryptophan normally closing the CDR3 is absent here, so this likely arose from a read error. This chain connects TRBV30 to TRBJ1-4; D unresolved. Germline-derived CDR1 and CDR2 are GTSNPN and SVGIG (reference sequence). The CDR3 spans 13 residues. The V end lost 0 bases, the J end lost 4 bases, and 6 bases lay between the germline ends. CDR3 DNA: TGTGCCTGGAGTGTAACTAGTAATGAAAAACTGTTTCTT. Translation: CAWSVTSNEKLFL.

The CDR3 spells CASSMLGQGASEKLFF. In DNA form, the CDR3 reads TGTGCCAGCAGTATGTTAGGACAGGGGGCGTCGGAAAAACTGTTTTTT. J is TRBJ1-4 and V is TRBV28; TRBD1 matches at 11 bases. V was pared by 5 bases and J by 8 bases, with 10 bases of the junction left unmatched. CDR1 MDHEN and CDR2 SYDVKM come from the germline V gene. The CDR3 sequence is 16 residues long. The full variable domain, rest sourced from reference TRBV28 and TRBJ1-4, is DVKVTQSSRYLVKRTGEKVFLECVQDMDHENMFWYRQDPGLGLRLIYFSYDVKMKEKGDIPEGYSVSREKKERFSLILESASTNQTSMYLCASSMLGQGASEKLFFGSGTQLSVL.

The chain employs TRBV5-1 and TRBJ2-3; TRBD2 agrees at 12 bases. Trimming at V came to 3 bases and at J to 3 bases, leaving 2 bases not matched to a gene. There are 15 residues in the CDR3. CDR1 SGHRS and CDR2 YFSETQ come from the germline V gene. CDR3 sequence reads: CASSSGTSGTDTQYF. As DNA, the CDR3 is TGCGCCAGCAGCTCCGGGACTAGCGGGACAGATACGCAGTATTTT.

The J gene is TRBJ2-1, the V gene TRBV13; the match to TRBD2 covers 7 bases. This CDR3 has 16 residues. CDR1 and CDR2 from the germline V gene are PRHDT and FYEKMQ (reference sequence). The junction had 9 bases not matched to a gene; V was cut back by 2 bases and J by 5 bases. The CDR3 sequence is CASSLLAGEYHNEQFF. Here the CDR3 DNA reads TGTGCCAGCAGCTTATTGGCGGGAGAGTACCACAATGAGCAGTTCTTC.

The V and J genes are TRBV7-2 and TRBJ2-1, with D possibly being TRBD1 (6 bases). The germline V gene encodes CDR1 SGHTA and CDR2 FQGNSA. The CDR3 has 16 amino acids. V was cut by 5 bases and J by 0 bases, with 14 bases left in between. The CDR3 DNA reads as TGTGCCAGCAGCCTATGGACAGCCAGCTCCTACAATGAGCAGTTCTTC. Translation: CASSLWTASSYNEQFF.

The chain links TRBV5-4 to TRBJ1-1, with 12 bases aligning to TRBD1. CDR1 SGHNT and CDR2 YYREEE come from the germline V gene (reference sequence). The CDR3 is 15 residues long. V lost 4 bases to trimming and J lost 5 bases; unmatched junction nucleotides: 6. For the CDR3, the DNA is TGTGCCAGCAGCCTCGGGGACAGGGGGCTTACTGAAGCTTTCTTT. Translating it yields CASSLGDRGLTEAFF.

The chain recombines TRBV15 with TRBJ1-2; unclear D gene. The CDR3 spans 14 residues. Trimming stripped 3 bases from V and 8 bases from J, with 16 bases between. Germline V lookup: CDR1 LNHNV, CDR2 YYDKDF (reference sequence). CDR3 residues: CATSSQIRGRGYTF. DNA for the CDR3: TGTGCCACCAGCAGCCAAATCCGTGGTCGGGGCTACACCTTC.